The rows below give T cell receptor beta chains drawn from one sample of a study of cytomegalovirus exposure and HLA in healthy donors. Profiled with immunoSEQ multiplex PCR; TCRdb holds only in-frame clones, not every one. The sample contains 45,000 to 60,000 clones, 72% of which appear only once. The sequenced material came from PBMCs. The receptors were gathered from a young man in good health and CMV-seronegative. CDR3s include the opening cysteine and the closing phenylalanine or tryptophan. A D gene is named only where the DNA matches it firmly. Size is omitted from some rows. Given values are once, few, many or a class for expanded clones.

>TRBJ2-7|TRBD2|TRBV5-1|.|14
TGCGCCAGCAGCTTCCCAAGCGGGAGCTACGAGCAGTACTTC
CASSFPSGSYEQYF
>TRBJ2-5|.|TRBV6-1|.|14
TGTGCCAGCAGTGAAGGGAGGGGCTGGGGGACCCAGTACTTC
CASSEGRGWGTQYF
>TRBJ1-1|.|TRBV6-5|.|13
TGTGCCAGCAGTTACCACCCGGACAAGGAAGCTTTCTTT
CASSYHPDKEAFF
>TRBJ2-5|.|TRBV27|.|14
TGTGCCAGCAGTCCACTCGACAGGAAAGAGACCCAGTACTTC
CASSPLDRKETQYF
>TRBJ2-3|.|TRBV6-5|few|14
TGTGCCAGCAGTTATGGGGGGAGTGCAGATACGCAGTATTTT
CASSYGGSADTQYF
>TRBJ2-7|TRBD2|TRBV5-6|few|15
TGTGCCAGCAGCTTGTTAGCGGGAGGGCTATACGAGCAGTACTTC
CASSLLAGGLYEQYF
>TRBJ2-1|TRBD2|TRBV4-1|.|16
TGCGCCAGCAGCCAAGTCCTAGCGGTGTCCTACAATGAGCAGTTCTTC
CASSQVLAVSYNEQFF
>TRBJ2-2|.|TRBV6-1|few|15
TGTGCCAGCAGTGAAACCGGGACGAACACCGGGGAGCTGTTTTTT
CASSETGTNTGELFF
>TRBJ2-3|.|TRBV5-6|few|13
TGTGCCAGCAGCTCATGGGGGCCAGATACGCAGTATTTT
CASSSWGPDTQYF
>TRBJ1-1|.|TRBV19|.|15
TGTGCCAGTAGTTTCAGGGGCGCATCGGCCACTGAAGCTTTCTTT
CASSFRGASATEAFF
>TRBJ2-1|TRBD2|TRBV11-2|.|16
TGTGCCAGCAGTTCCGTACGGGAGGACTCCTACAATGAGCAGTTCTTC
CASSSVREDSYNEQFF
>TRBJ2-7|TRBD2|TRBV6-5|.|12
TGTGCCAGCAGCCGGGGGGAGGAAAAGCAGTACTTC
CASSRGEEKQYF
>TRBJ1-1|.|TRBV6-1|few|14
TGTGCCAGCAGTGATGTGGCAGGCAACACTGAAGCTTTCTTT
CASSDVAGNTEAFF
>TRBJ2-1|TRBD2|TRBV5-5|few|17
TGTGCCAGCAGGGGGGTGGCTGGCGGGAGTTTACACAATGAGCAGTTCTTC
CASRGVAGGSLHNEQFF
>TRBJ1-5|.|TRBV5-1|.|13
TGCGCCAGCAGCTTGGGGACAGATCAGCCCCAGCATTTT
CASSLGTDQPQHF
>TRBJ1-2|TRBD1|TRBV29-1|.|12
TGCAGCGAAAGGACAGGGACCTATGGCTACACCTTC
CSERTGTYGYTF
>TRBJ2-1|.|TRBV6-5|.|15
TGTGCCAGCAGTTACGACTGGAGCTCCTACAATGAGCAGTTCTTC
CASSYDWSSYNEQFF
>TRBJ2-2|.|TRBV30|.|14
TGTGCCTGGAGTAACAGAACGAACACCGGGGAGCTGTTTTTT
CAWSNRTNTGELFF
>TRBJ2-5|.|TRBV15|.|14
TGTGCCACCAGCACCTTGTTCTCGGAAGAGACCCAGTACTTC
CATSTLFSEETQYF
>TRBJ2-1|TRBD2|TRBV7-6|.|16
TGTGCCAGCAGCCCCTATTCCGGGACTAGCGGCAATGAGCAGTTCTTC
CASSPYSGTSGNEQFF
>TRBJ2-7|TRBD1|TRBV15|.|16
TGTGCCACCAGCAGAGCGTCCGGGACAGGGGTTCACGAGCAGTACTTC
CATSRASGTGVHEQYF
>TRBJ2-5|TRBD2|TRBV7-8|.|14
TGTGCCAGCAGCTTAGCGCACGGGGGGGAGACCCAGTACTTC
CASSLAHGGETQYF
>TRBJ2-3|.|TRBV18|once|12
TGTGCCAGCTCACCGAAAGCGGATACGCAGTATTTT
CASSPKADTQYF
>TRBJ1-5|.|TRBV6-6|.|14
TGTGCCAGCACCTTAGCAGGGGAGGGTCAGCCCCAGCATTTT
CASTLAGEGQPQHF
>TRBJ2-5|TRBD2|TRBV4-1|.|17
TGCGCCAGCAGCCCGAGACTAGCGGGAGGCCTCCAAGAGACCCAGTACTTC
CASSPRLAGGLQETQYF
>TRBJ2-3|.|TRBV10-3|.|20
TGTGCCATCATTCAAAAACAGTCCCCGATCGGGAAAGTACGTCCAGATACGCAGTATTTT
CAIIQKQSPIGKVRPDTQYF
>TRBJ2-2|.|TRBV27|few|15
TGTGCCAGCAGACGGGTATCCGCGAACACCGGGGAGCTGTTTTTT
CASRRVSANTGELFF
>TRBJ1-5|.|TRBV27|medium-sized|17
TGTGCCAGCAGTTTACGTCACGGGGGGGATAGCAATCAGCCCCAGCATTTT
CASSLRHGGDSNQPQHF
>TRBJ1-1|.|TRBV29-1|.|13
TGCAGCGTTGAGGAGGGGAAGAACACTGAAGCTTTCTTT
CSVEEGKNTEAFF
>TRBJ2-1|.|TRBV9|.|12
TGTGCCAGCAGCGTAGGATACCGCCAGTTGTTCTTC
CASSVGYRQLFF
>TRBJ1-1|TRBD1|TRBV7-8|.|15
TGTGCCAGCAGCTTAGTAACAGGGGTGAACACTGAAGCTTTCTTT
CASSLVTGVNTEAFF
>TRBJ1-4|TRBD1|TRBV5-1|.|14
TGCGCCAGCAGCAAGGGACAGGGAGGCGAAAAACTGTTTTTT
CASSKGQGGEKLFF
>TRBJ2-1|.|TRBV6-1|once|18
TGTGCCAGCAGTGAAGCCCTCACGTTGACCGGGTCCTACAATGAGCAGTTCTTC
CASSEALTLTGSYNEQFF